Below, 10 T cell receptor beta chains from the same sample are listed, as sequenced in a study of blood T cell repertoires in COVID-19. The protocol was immunoSEQ multiplex PCR, while the TCRdb copy is restricted to in-frame clones and leaves out a portion. The table includes around 70,000 clones, just over 90% detected once. The source material was peripheral blood. The receptors derive from a man aged 45-65 years with COVID-19, enrolled during active disease.

The J gene is TRBJ2-7, the V gene TRBV28; perhaps TRBD2 as D (5 bases). CDR1 and CDR2 (germline): MDHEN, SYDVKM. V was pared by 6 bases and J by 2 bases, with 17 bases between. There are 15 residues in the CDR3. For the CDR3, the DNA is TGTGCCAGCAGGGGTCTGGACCACGGGGCCTACGAGCAGTACTTC. Its translation is CASRGLDHGAYEQYF.

The chain carries TRBV7-9 and TRBJ1-6, with D perhaps TRBD1 (5 bases). The germline V and J ends were trimmed by 5 bases and 10 bases, with 12 bases remaining between them. The CDR3 consists of 13 residues. In germline, CDR1 is SEHNR, CDR2 FQNEAQ (reference sequence). CDR3 protein: CASSLETASPLHF. Here the CDR3 DNA reads TGTGCCAGCAGCCTGGAGACAGCCTCACCCCTCCACTTT.

This chain connects TRBV30 to TRBJ2-7; 8 bases are a match to TRBD1. Germline CDR1 is GTSNPN and CDR2 is SVGIG (reference sequence). V was pared by 1 base and J by 4 bases, with 6 bases of the junction left unmatched. The CDR3 spans 14 residues. CDR3 sequence reads: CAWSAGTGEYEQYF. The CDR3 nucleotides read TGTGCCTGGAGTGCCGGGACAGGCGAATACGAGCAGTACTTC.

The V gene is TRBV5-4, the J gene TRBJ2-5; TRBD2 might be the D (6 bases). V lost 2 bases and J 2 bases, leaving 13 bases between the germline ends. Germline CDR1 is SGHNT and CDR2 is YYREEE (reference sequence). The CDR3 totals 15 residues. CDR3: CASSLPGSQQETQYF. Written as DNA, the CDR3 is TGTGCCAGCAGCTTACCCGGGAGCCAACAAGAGACCCAGTACTTC.

This clone appeared a few times. This rearrangement joins TRBV6-2 or TRBV6-3 to TRBJ1-1; the D gene is possibly TRBD1 (6 bases). The CDR3 spans 16 residues. V was trimmed by 6 bases and J by 4 bases, leaving 21 bases between them. Germline V gene data show CDR1 as MNHEY and CDR2 as SVGEGT. DNA of the CDR3: TGTGCCAGCAGCCCCTGGGTGCGGGGGCAGGGCACTGAAGCTTTCTTT. Translated: CASSPWVRGQGTEAFF.

V and J are TRBV19 and TRBJ1-5; TRBD1 might be the D (6 bases). CDR1 LNHDA and CDR2 SQIVND come from the germline V gene (reference sequence). The CDR3 contains 13 residues. Trimming stripped 5 bases from V and 5 bases from J, with 10 bases between. The CDR3, as DNA: TGTGCCAGTAGTCTTACAGGGTATCAGCCCCAGCATTTT. It translates to CASSLTGYQPQHF.

This clone was picked up one time. The chain recombines TRBV19 with TRBJ2-3; D is ambiguous. The CDR3 has 16 residues. Germline loops: CDR1 LNHDA, CDR2 SQIVND (reference sequence). Trimming removed 1 base at V and 2 bases at J, with 13 bases between. CDR3 DNA sequence: TGTGCCAGTAGTATAGCAGGCAGGTCGAACACAGATACGCAGTATTTT. Translation gives CASSIAGRSNTDTQYF.

The V and J genes are TRBV5-1 and TRBJ1-2; the match to TRBD1 covers 7 bases. Germline V gives CDR1 SGHRS, CDR2 YFSETQ. The CDR3 consists of 14 residues. The ends lost 1 base at V and 2 bases at J; junction bases unmatched: 2. The CDR3 bases are TGCGCCAGCAGCTTGCAGGGGGGCAACTATGGCTACACCTTC. As protein: CASSLQGGNYGYTF. Supplemented by reference TRBV5-1 and TRBJ1-2, the full variable domain reads KAGVTQTPRYLIKTRGQQVTLSCSPISGHRSVSWYQQTPGQGLQFLFEYFSETQRNKGNFPGRFSGRQFSNSRSEMNVSTLELGDSALYLCASSLQGGNYGYTFGSGTRLTVV.

This chain connects TRBV19 to TRBJ2-1; 9 bases are shared with TRBD2. The CDR3 length is 14 residues. Germline V CDR1 and CDR2: LNHDA, SQIVND (reference sequence). V lost 7 bases, J lost 3 bases, and 4 bases stayed unmatched. CDR3 nucleotide sequence: TGTGCCAGTAATGGAGCGGGAGGCTACAATGAGCAGTTCTTC. Amino acids: CASNGAGGYNEQFF.

The chain recombines TRBV20-1 with TRBJ2-3; tentative D call: TRBD2 (5 bases). The ends were cut back, 3 bases at V and 4 bases at J, with 11 bases in the middle. Germline-derived CDR1 and CDR2 are DFQATT and SNEGSKA (reference sequence). The CDR3 contains 13 residues. The CDR3 spells CSASDRGADTQYF. DNA of the CDR3: TGCAGTGCTAGTGATCGGGGAGCAGATACGCAGTATTTT.